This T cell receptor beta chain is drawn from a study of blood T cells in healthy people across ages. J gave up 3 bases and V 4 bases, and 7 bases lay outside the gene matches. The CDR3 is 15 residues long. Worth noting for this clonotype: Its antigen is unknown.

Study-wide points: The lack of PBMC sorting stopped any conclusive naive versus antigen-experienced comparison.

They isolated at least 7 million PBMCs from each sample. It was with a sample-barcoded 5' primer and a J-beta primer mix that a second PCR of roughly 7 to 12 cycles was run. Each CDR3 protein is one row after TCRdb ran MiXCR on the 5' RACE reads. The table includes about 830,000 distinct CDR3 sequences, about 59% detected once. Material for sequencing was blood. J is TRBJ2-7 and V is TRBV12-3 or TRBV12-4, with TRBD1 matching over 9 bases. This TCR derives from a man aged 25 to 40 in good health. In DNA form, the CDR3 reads TGTGCCAGCAGTTCCTCCGGGACAGGGTTCTACGAGCAGTACTTC. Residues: CASSSSGTGFYEQYF.